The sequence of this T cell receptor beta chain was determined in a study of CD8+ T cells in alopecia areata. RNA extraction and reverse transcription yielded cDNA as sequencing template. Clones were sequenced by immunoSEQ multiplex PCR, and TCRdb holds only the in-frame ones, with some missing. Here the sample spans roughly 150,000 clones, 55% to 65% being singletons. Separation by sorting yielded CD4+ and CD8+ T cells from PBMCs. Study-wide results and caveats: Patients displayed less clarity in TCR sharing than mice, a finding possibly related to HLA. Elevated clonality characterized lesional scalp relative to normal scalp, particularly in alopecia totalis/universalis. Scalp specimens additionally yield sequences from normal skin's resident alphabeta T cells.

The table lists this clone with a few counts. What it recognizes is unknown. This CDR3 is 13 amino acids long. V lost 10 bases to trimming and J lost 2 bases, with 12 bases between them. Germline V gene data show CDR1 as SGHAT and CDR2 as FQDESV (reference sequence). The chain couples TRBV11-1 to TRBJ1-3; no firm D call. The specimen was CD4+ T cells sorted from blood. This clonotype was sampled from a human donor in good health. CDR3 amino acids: CATCSSPGNTIYF. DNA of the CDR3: TGTGCCACCTGTTCCTCACCTGGAAACACCATATATTTT.